Detailed here is one T cell receptor beta chain. Its matching antigen is unknown. This entry is derived from a study of radiotherapy plus CTLA-4 blockade in lung cancer. The assay was immunoSEQ multiplex PCR, and TCRdb's table has in-frame clones only and misses some. This table has 25,000 to 35,000 clones, 70% to 90% appearing once. Trimming took 1 base from V and 0 from J, leaving 18 bases between them. Germline V gene lookup returns CDR1 MGHDK and CDR2 SYGVNS. This CDR3 spans 18 amino acids. General study results and limits: Reportedly, early blood T cell clone dynamics best predicted response, with interferon-beta.

This chain connects TRBV25-1 to TRBJ1-2; a possible D gene is TRBD1 (6 bases). The material sequenced was peripheral blood, taken from a patient treated with radiotherapy plus ipilimumab. The receptor's source is a human donor with non-small cell lung cancer that progressed on radiotherapy plus ipilimumab. CDR3 coding DNA: TGTGCCAGCAGTGAATCTAGGGGGGGGATTAAGACTAACTATGGCTACACCTTC. Its translation is CASSESRGGIKTNYGYTF.